The clone carrying this TCR beta chain was detected ten times or more. Its antigen is not known. This sample is part of a study of neurological immune-mediated disorders. Study-wide points: None of the CDR3 amino acid sequences of expanded clones were shared across subjects, and this suggested private repertoires in all groups.

CDR3 length: 16 residues. With V trimmed by 6 bases and J by 5 bases, 7 bases remained unmatched. In germline, CDR1 is ENHRY, CDR2 SYGVKD. Using its own MiXCR run on the 5' RACE reads, TCRdb lists one record per CDR3 protein. The table lists approximately 21,000 distinct CDR3 sequences, about 6% of them singletons. Sequencing was performed on CD8+ T cells from blood. The V gene is TRBV10-3, the J gene TRBJ2-1, with 13 bases identical to TRBD2. This clonotype was obtained from a man aged 18 to 35 in good health. Written as DNA, the CDR3 is TGTGCCATCAGAGTGACTAGCGGGGGGAATGACAATGAGCAGTTCTTC. Translated, it gives CAIRVTSGGNDNEQFF.